This T cell receptor beta chain was documented in a study of graft-versus-host responses after intestinal transplantation. Study details: Among the recipients, all got anti-thymocyte globulin induction and then tacrolimus and steroids for about three years. Broader study findings: Detection of GvH clones occurred in recipient marrow, and some had their first appearance in ileum or blood. Graft-versus-host to host-versus-graft clonal ratios in allografts were high in patients with graft-donor T cell macrochimerism.

Measured with immunoSEQ multiplex PCR; TCRdb has only the in-frame clones, and not every one. The sample has 85,000 to 90,000 clones; 90% are singletons. The CDR3 is made up of 14 amino acids. V was cut by 5 bases and J by 8 bases, with 18 bases left in between. Germline CDR1 and CDR2: SEHNR and FQNEAQ (reference sequence). As for this clone: The antigen is undetermined.

V and J are TRBV7-9 and TRBJ1-2; maybe TRBD1 (5 bases). Sequencing used unstimulated CD4+ T cells sorted from spleen or lymph node cells, obtained before intestinal transplant. The clonotype originates from a human donor who received an intestinal transplant. DNA of the CDR3: TGTGCCAGCAGCCTAGGGGAGTCCCGAGGGGGCTACACCTTC. The encoded protein is CASSLGESRGGYTF.